Below, 21 T cell receptor beta chains from the same sample are listed, as sequenced in a study of patients and donors after allogeneic stem cell transplantation. In TCRdb, the RT-PCR reads were re-called with MiXCR into one record per CDR3 protein. This repertoire shows 900,000 to 1,000,000 distinct CDR3 sequences, roughly 18% found once; its top ten account for around 5.5%. The sample was blood, either unsorted or a sorted T cell fraction (not recorded which). The receptors come from a human donor who was either an allogeneic HSCT recipient or a stem cell or donor lymphocyte infusion donor (not recorded which). It is not recorded whose cells these are; they may come from a transplant donor.

This clonotype was recorded at least ten times. This sequence joins TRBV29-1 and TRBJ2-3; D not resolved. The CDR3 loop spans 10 amino acids. Between the trimmed V and J ends, which lost 5 bases and 4 bases, there was a span of 4 bases. Per the germline V gene, CDR1 is SQVTM and CDR2 is ANQGSEA. CDR3: CSVSADTQYF. The CDR3 nucleotides read TGCAGCGTTTCCGCAGATACGCAGTATTTT.

Ten or more counts support this clonotype. The J gene is TRBJ2-2, the V gene TRBV7-7; D not certain. With 6 bases removed from V and 0 bases from J, the gap between germline ends came to 11 bases. The CDR3 length is 15 residues. Per the germline V gene, CDR1 is SSHAT and CDR2 is FNYEAQ (reference sequence). The CDR3 loop is CASRPARTNTGELFF. CDR3 DNA: TGTGCCAGCAGACCCGCTAGGACGAACACCGGGGAGCTGTTTTTT.

This sequence joins TRBV7-3 and TRBJ2-2; D not certain. The CDR3 covers 16 residues. The V and J ends lost 5 bases and 5 bases respectively, with 18 bases between them. Looked up from germline, CDR1 is SGHTA and CDR2 is FQGTGA. This CDR3 reads CASSPYTGLGTGELFF. The CDR3 region has the DNA TGTGCCAGCAGCCCCTACACGGGCCTAGGGACCGGGGAGCTGTTTTTT.

The rearrangement joins TRBV2 to TRBJ2-7; no definite D call. Per germline, CDR1 SNHLY and CDR2 FYNNEI. V lost 3 bases and J lost 3, with 15 bases in between. CDR3 length equals 15 residues. The CDR3 region is CASSESPATLYEQYF. Written as DNA, the CDR3 is TGTGCCAGCAGTGAGTCCCCCGCAACCCTCTACGAGCAGTACTTC.

The CDR3 bases are TGCAGTGCCGGCCGGGACAGTTACGAGCAGTACTTC. Translation gives CSAGRDSYEQYF. The chain joins TRBV20-1 to TRBJ2-7; 7 nucleotides align to TRBD1. CDR1 is DFQATT and CDR2 is SNEGSKA in the germline V gene (reference sequence). CDR3 length: 12 amino acids. V lost 6 bases and J lost 4; bases outside the gene matches: 6.

This chain connects TRBV2 to TRBJ2-7; 7 nucleotides agree with TRBD1. Trimming removed 9 bases from V and 3 bases from J; junction bases left unmatched: 11. Germline V gives CDR1 SNHLY, CDR2 FYNNEI. The CDR3 is 14 residues long. CDR3 sequence reads: CASGAEQGFYEQYF. The DNA of the CDR3 is TGTGCCAGTGGGGCGGAACAGGGGTTCTACGAGCAGTACTTC.

The J gene is TRBJ1-1, the V gene TRBV3-1; 9 positions agree with TRBD1. Germline values: CDR1 LGHDT, CDR2 YNNKEL (reference sequence). The CDR3 sequence is 17 residues long. The V segment lost 2 bases and the J segment 0 bases; nucleotides outside the gene matches: 7. CDR3 bases: TGTGCCAGCAGCCAACGCCGGACAGGGGCCCTGAACACTGAAGCTTTCTTT. Its translation is CASSQRRTGALNTEAFF.

The CDR3 protein is CAWSGQGKGVGELFF. The CDR3 nucleotides read TGTGCCTGGAGTGGACAGGGGAAGGGAGTCGGGGAGCTGTTTTTT. The chain uses TRBV30 and TRBJ2-2; TRBD1 matches at 8 bases. With V trimmed by 1 base and J by 7 bases, 8 bases remained unmatched. CDR3 length: 15 residues. Germline values: CDR1 GTSNPN, CDR2 SVGIG (reference sequence). Full variable domain (missing parts from reference TRBV30 and TRBJ2-2): SQTIHQWPATLVQPVGSPLSLECTVEGTSNPNLYWYRQAAGRGLQLLFYSVGIGQISSEVPQNLSASRPQDRQFILSSKKLLLSDSGFYLCAWSGQGKGVGELFFGEGSRLTVL.

This clonotype showed up just a few times. The rearrangement uses TRBV24-1 and TRBJ1-2, with TRBD1 matching 7 bases. CDR1 is KGHDR, CDR2 SFDVKD, per germline. The V gene end was trimmed by 4 bases and the J gene end by 8 bases; junction bases not matched to a gene: 6. The CDR3 length is 13 residues. CDR3 residues: CATSDPTGRGYTF. DNA of the CDR3: TGTGCCACCAGTGACCCGACAGGGCGGGGCTACACCTTC.

V is TRBV4-1 and J is TRBJ2-2, with 11 bases aligning to TRBD1. Germline V gene sequence: CDR1 MGHRA, CDR2 YSYEKL. The CDR3 covers 16 residues. V shed 2 bases and J 4 bases; nucleotides not matched to a gene: 3. CDR3 region: CASSQWTGGGTGELFF. In DNA, the CDR3 is TGCGCCAGCAGCCAATGGACAGGGGGCGGCACCGGGGAGCTGTTTTTT.

This clonotype was seen a few times. The CDR3 DNA sequence: TGTGCCAGCGGCGCGGCATCGGTTAGCCCTTACAATGAGCAGTTCTTC. It is translated as CASGAASVSPYNEQFF. The chain links TRBV7-3 to TRBJ2-1; D call uncertain. The CDR3 consists of 16 residues. Germline V gene data show CDR1 as SGHTA and CDR2 as FQGTGA. With 8 bases removed from V and 4 bases from J, the gap between germline ends came to 21 bases.

This clonotype was counted between two and nine times. This chain links TRBV20-1 with TRBJ2-3, with 10 bases that match TRBD2. The CDR3 is 17 amino acids. Germline CDR1 and CDR2: DFQATT and SNEGSKA (reference sequence). V lost 6 bases, J lost 0 bases, and 12 bases stayed unmatched. The CDR3 here is CSANFPGTSASTDTQYF. The CDR3 DNA sequence: TGCAGTGCCAACTTTCCCGGGACTAGCGCCAGCACAGATACGCAGTATTTT.

The chain joins TRBV20-1 to TRBJ2-7, with 10 bases fitting TRBD2. This CDR3 comprises 14 residues. V gave up 7 bases and J gave up 4 bases; unmatched junction bases: 10. Looked up from germline, CDR1 is DFQATT and CDR2 is SNEGSKA (reference sequence). Written as DNA, the CDR3 is TGCAGTGTCCAAAGGGCTAGCGGGGGTTACGAGCAGTACTTC. It specifies CSVQRASGGYEQYF.

This clonotype was picked up a small number of times. The genes are TRBV9 and TRBJ2-5, with 7 nucleotides matching TRBD2. Germline V CDR1 and CDR2: SGDLS, YYNGEE. V gave up 3 bases and J gave up 3 bases; unmatched junction bases: 5. The CDR3 is 14 residues long. The CDR3 region is CASSGGLREETQYF. The CDR3, as DNA: TGTGCCAGCAGCGGGGGACTACGGGAAGAGACCCAGTACTTC.

The CDR3 region is CASGSIAGAPKNIQYF. CDR3 coding DNA: TGTGCTAGTGGCTCAATAGCGGGAGCGCCCAAAAACATTCAGTACTTC. The chain combines TRBV12-5 with TRBJ2-4, with TRBD2 identical over 9 bases. CDR1 LGHNT and CDR2 FRNRAP come from the germline V gene. V shed 6 bases, J shed 2 bases, and the junction held 8 bases outside the gene matches. The CDR3 length is 16 residues.

This clonotype occurred a few times. The chain uses TRBV5-1 and TRBJ2-7; 9 positions agree with TRBD1. Trimming at V came to 0 bases and at J to 3 bases, leaving 4 bases not matched to a gene. CDR3 size: 15 residues. Germline values: CDR1 SGHRS, CDR2 YFSETQ. CDR3: CASSLGGTGNYEQYF. The CDR3 DNA reads as TGCGCCAGCAGCTTGGGGGGGACAGGGAACTACGAGCAGTACTTC.

The chain carries TRBV30 and TRBJ2-2; the D gene could be TRBD1 or TRBD2 (6 bases each). The CDR3 contains 14 residues. Trimming removed 4 bases from V and 2 bases from J, with 11 bases in between. Germline CDR1 is GTSNPN and CDR2 is SVGIG (reference sequence). The CDR3 region is CAWNRGPNTGELFF. The DNA for the CDR3 is TGTGCCTGGAATCGGGGGCCAAACACCGGGGAGCTGTTTTTT.

This clonotype showed up just a few times. The rearrangement links TRBV7-3 to TRBJ2-2; D call uncertain. This CDR3 spans 13 amino acids. V lost 1 base and J lost 7, with 7 bases in between. Looked up from germline, CDR1 is SGHTA and CDR2 is FQGTGA. Written as DNA, the CDR3 is TGTGCCAGCAGCTTAAGTCTCGTCGGGGAGCTGTTTTTT. Its translation is CASSLSLVGELFF.

The CDR3 is CASSPGRVAEAFF. The CDR3 region has the DNA TGTGCCAGCAGTCCTGGACGGGTAGCTGAAGCTTTCTTT. V and J are TRBV21-1 and TRBJ1-1. TRBV21-1 is assigned pseudogene status. This CDR3 contains 13 residues.

The V call is TRBV20-1, the J call TRBJ2-2; 7 bases align to TRBD1. From germline, CDR1 is DFQATT and CDR2 SNEGSKA (reference sequence). This CDR3 region has 16 residues. J was trimmed by 1 base and V by 3 bases; bases with no gene match: 8. The CDR3 reads CSARNRDRQNTGELFF. CDR3 nucleotides: TGCAGTGCTAGGAACCGGGACAGACAGAACACCGGGGAGCTGTTTTTT.

There are a few counts of this clonotype. The genes are TRBV14 and TRBJ2-2; D is uncertain. Germline V gene lookup returns CDR1 SGHDN and CDR2 FVKESK. V was pared by 3 bases and J by 0 bases, with 8 bases between. This CDR3 region has 15 residues. CDR3 in DNA: TGTGCCAGCAGCCAGCGAGGAACGAACACCGGGGAGCTGTTTTTT. Translated, it gives CASSQRGTNTGELFF.